Described below is a single T cell receptor (beta chain) sequence and its context. The antigen is unknown. PCR primers comprised 60 Vbeta and 13 Jbeta primers. Only in-frame clones appear in the TCRdb table, and some are missing; sequencing was by immunoSEQ multiplex PCR. Here the sample spans 160,000 or so clones, around 85% being singletons. The CDR3 has 15 amino acids. The donors (healthy individuals) were bone marrow donors. This sample is part of a study of cytomegalovirus exposure and HLA in healthy donors. About the study: For the roughly 370 genotyped donors, 75% to 90% fell within the Caucasian-associated ancestry cluster. General study points: Later work found most CMV-associated TCR beta chains apparently HLA-restricted. Certain indistinguishable V segments, among them TRBV6-2 and TRBV6-3, were excluded.

The sequence came from a man in his fifties in good health and CMV-seropositive. The sequencing sample was made of PBMCs. The chain has TRBV21-1 and TRBJ1-4. TRBV21-1 is reported as a pseudogene. CDR3 sequence reads: CASSVRGGADEKLFF. As DNA, the CDR3 is TGTGCCAGCAGCGTAAGGGGGGGGGCTGATGAAAAACTGTTTTTT.